This TCR beta chain was profiled in a study of cytomegalovirus exposure and HLA in healthy donors. The CDR3 length is 16 residues. The V gene end was trimmed by 1 base and the J gene end by 3 bases; junction bases not matched to a gene: 7. CDR1 is MNHNS and CDR2 is SASEGT in the germline V gene. General study results and limits: Apparent HLA restriction characterized most CMV-associated TCR beta chains in a later analysis. Researchers catalogued approximately 170 TCR beta chains as cytomegalovirus-associated.

The PCR employed 60 Vbeta primers together with 13 Jbeta primers. Produced via immunoSEQ multiplex PCR; TCRdb's table is partial and in-frame only. The sample has more than 90,000 clones; about 72% are singletons. On this clone itself: Its antigen is still unknown.

Sequencing was performed on PBMCs. The clonotype comes from a man between 50 and 59 years old in good health and CMV-seropositive. V gene TRBV6-1 combines with J gene TRBJ1-2; 8 positions match TRBD1. The CDR3 DNA reads TGTGCCAGCAGTGAAGTTGGGGACAGGAGTTACTATGGCTACACCTTC. Translating gives CASSEVGDRSYYGYTF.